This TCR beta chain was captured in a study of vaccination and CD4 T cells after COVID-19. This clonotype has just a few counts. Antigen: not known. This CDR3 region has 16 residues. Germline values: CDR1 MNHNS, CDR2 SASEGT. The V and J ends lost 7 bases and 4 bases respectively, with 22 bases between them. Stated time point: late sampling 161 to 241 days after vaccination in three convalescent patients. Specified treatment: approximately 9-day PBMC culture with coronavirus spike peptide pools or control peptides (ViraFEST assay). An Oncomine TCR Beta short-read assay was used to sequence the DNA from cultured CD4+ T cells. TCRdb recomputed calls from the PCR reads with MiXCR, one row per CDR3 protein. The data show around 18,000 distinct CDR3 sequences, with around 40% seen just once and roughly 15% held by the top ten.

The chain combines TRBV6-1 with TRBJ1-1; D is perhaps TRBD1 (5 bases). This material consisted of CD4+ T cells from blood, cultured in vitro, taken about 7 months after SARS-CoV-2 vaccination. The clonotype was recovered from a human donor who had recovered from COVID-19. The CDR3 spells CASTPPPGVQSTEAFF. CDR3 bases: TGTGCCAGCACCCCTCCCCCGGGGGTCCAAAGCACTGAAGCTTTCTTT.